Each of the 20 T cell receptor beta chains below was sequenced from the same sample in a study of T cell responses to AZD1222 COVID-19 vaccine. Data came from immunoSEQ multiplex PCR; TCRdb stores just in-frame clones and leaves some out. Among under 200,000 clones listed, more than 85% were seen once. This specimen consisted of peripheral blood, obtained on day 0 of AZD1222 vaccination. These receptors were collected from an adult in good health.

The CDR3 DNA sequence: TGTGCCAGCAGCGACAGGGAACGGCCAGAGACCCAGTACTTC. It codes for CASSDRERPETQYF. The chain carries TRBV11-2 and TRBJ2-5; 7 bases agree with TRBD1. The CDR3 runs to 14 residues. Trimming cost V 5 bases and J 4 bases; bases outside gene matches: 7. Germline V lookup: CDR1 SGHAT, CDR2 FQNNGV.

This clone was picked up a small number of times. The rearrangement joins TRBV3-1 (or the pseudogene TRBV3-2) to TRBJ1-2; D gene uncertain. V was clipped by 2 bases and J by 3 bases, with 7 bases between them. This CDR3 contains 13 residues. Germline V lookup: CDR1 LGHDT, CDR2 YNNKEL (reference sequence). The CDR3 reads CASSQTSYYGYTF. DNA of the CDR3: TGTGCCAGCAGCCAAACGAGTTACTATGGCTACACCTTC.

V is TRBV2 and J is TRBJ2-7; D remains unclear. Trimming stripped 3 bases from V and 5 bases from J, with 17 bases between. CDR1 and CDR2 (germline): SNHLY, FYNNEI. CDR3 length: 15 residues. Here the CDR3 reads CASSENRAVEHEQYF. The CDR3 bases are TGTGCCAGCAGTGAGAATAGGGCAGTAGAACACGAGCAGTACTTC.

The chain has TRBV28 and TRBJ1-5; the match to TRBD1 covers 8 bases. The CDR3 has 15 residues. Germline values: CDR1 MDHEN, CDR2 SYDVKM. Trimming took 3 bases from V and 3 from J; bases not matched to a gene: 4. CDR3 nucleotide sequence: TGTGCCAGCAGTTTCACAGGGGGTCCCAATCAGCCCCAGCATTTT. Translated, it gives CASSFTGGPNQPQHF.

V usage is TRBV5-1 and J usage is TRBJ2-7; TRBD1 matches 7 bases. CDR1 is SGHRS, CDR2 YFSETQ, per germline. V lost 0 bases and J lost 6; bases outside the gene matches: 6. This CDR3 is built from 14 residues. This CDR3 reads CASSLAGQASEQYF. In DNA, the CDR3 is TGCGCCAGCAGCTTGGCCGGACAGGCCTCCGAGCAGTACTTC.

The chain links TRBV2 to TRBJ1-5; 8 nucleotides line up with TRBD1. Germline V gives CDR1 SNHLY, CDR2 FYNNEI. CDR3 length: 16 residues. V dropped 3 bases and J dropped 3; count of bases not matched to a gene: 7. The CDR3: CASSEAGTGINQPQHF. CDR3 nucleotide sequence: TGTGCCAGCAGTGAGGCCGGGACAGGCATCAATCAGCCCCAGCATTTT.

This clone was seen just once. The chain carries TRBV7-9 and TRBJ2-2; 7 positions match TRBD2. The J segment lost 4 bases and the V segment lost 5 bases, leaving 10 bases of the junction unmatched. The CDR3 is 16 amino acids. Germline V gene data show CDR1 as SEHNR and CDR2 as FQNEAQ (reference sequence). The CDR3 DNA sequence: TGTGCCAGCAGCCCTTGGGGCAGGGAGGGCACCGGGGAGCTGTTTTTT. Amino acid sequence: CASSPWGREGTGELFF.

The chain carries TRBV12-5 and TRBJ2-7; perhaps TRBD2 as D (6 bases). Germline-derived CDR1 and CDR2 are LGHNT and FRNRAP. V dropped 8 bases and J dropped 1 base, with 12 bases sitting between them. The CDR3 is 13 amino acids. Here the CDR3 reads CASFSGLSYEQYF. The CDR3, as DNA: TGTGCTAGTTTTTCGGGACTGTCCTACGAGCAGTACTTC.

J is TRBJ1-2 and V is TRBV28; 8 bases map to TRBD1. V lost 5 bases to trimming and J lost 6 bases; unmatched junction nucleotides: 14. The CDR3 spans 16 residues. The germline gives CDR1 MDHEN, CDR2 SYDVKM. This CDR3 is CASSPRQGILWDGYTF. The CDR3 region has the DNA TGTGCCAGCAGTCCTCGACAGGGGATCCTATGGGATGGCTACACCTTC.

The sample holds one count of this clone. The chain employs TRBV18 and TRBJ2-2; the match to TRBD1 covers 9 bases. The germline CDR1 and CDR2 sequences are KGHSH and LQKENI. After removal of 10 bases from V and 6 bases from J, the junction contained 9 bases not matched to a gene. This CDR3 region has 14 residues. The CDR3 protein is CATLSGTGSGELFF. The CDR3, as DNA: TGTGCCACCCTTTCCGGGACAGGGTCCGGGGAGCTGTTTTTT. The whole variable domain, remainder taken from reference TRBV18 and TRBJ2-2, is NAGVMQNPRHLVRRRGQEARLRCSPMKGHSHVYWYRQLPEEGLKFMVYLQKENIIDESGMPKERFSAEFPKEGPSILRIQQVVRGDSAAYFCATLSGTGSGELFFGEGSRLTVL.

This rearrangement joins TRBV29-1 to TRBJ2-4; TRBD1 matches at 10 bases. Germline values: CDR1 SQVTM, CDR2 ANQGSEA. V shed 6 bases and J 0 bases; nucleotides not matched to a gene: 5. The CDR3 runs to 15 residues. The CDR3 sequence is CSVTRDRGAKNIQYF. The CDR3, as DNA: TGCAGCGTCACTAGGGACAGGGGAGCCAAAAACATTCAGTACTTC.

The CDR3, as DNA: TGTGCCAGCAGCCTAAGGCGCTCCGGGACTAGCGGGAGGGTGCAGTATTTT. The encoded protein is CASSLRRSGTSGRVQYF. The V and J genes are TRBV11-3 and TRBJ2-3; 16 bases align to TRBD2. This CDR3 spans 17 amino acids. The germline gives CDR1 SGHNT, CDR2 YENEEA. The junction had 13 bases not matched to a gene; V was cut back by 5 bases and J by 11 bases. The whole variable domain, remainder taken from reference TRBV11-3 and TRBJ2-3, is EAGVVQSPRYKIIEKKQPVAFWCNPISGHNTLYWYLQNLGQGPELLIRYENEEAVDDSQLPKDRFSAERLKGVDSTLKIQPAELGDSAVYLCASSLRRSGTSGRVQYFGPGTRLTVL.

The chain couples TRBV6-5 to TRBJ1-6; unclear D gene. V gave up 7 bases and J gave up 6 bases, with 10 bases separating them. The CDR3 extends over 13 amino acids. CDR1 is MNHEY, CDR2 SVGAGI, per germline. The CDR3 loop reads CASTRELNSPLHF. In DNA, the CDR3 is TGTGCCAGCACCCGAGAACTTAATTCACCCCTCCACTTT.

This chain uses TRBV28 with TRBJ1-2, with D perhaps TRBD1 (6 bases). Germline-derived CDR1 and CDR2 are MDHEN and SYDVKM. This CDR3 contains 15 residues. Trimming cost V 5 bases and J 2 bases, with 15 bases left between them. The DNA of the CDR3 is TGTGCCAGCAGTCCGGGGGGCACCCTAAACTATGGCTACACCTTC. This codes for CASSPGGTLNYGYTF.

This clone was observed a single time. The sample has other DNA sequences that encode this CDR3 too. CDR3 residues: CASSLAFGPTNTGELFF. Written as DNA, the CDR3 is TGTGCCAGCAGCTTGGCGTTCGGACCTACGAACACCGGGGAGCTGTTTTTT. The chain joins TRBV5-4 to TRBJ2-2; D not certain. This CDR3 is built from 17 residues. Trimming cost V 0 bases and J 0 bases, with 12 bases left between them. Per germline, CDR1 SGHNT and CDR2 YYREEE (reference sequence).

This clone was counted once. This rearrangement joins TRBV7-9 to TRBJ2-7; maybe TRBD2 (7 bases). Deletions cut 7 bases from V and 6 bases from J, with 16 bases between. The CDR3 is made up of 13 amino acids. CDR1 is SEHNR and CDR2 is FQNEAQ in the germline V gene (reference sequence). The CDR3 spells CASTSYGGPEQYF. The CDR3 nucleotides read TGTGCCAGCACCTCCTACGGGGGGCCCGAGCAGTACTTC.

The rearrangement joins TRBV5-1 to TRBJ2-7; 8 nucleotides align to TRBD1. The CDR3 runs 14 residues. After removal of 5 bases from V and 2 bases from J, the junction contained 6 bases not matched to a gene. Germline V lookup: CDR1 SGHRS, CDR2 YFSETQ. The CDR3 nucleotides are TGCGCCAGCAGTCGCGGACAGGGCACCTACGAGCAGTACTTC. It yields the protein CASSRGQGTYEQYF.

The DNA for the CDR3 is TGTGCCAGCACCGATCAAGGGACGGCGGGCGAGCAGTACTTC. It translates to CASTDQGTAGEQYF. The rearrangement joins TRBV13 to TRBJ2-7; either TRBD1 or TRBD2 may supply D (5 bases each). Germline V gene data show CDR1 as PRHDT and CDR2 as FYEKMQ (reference sequence). The CDR3 extends over 14 amino acids. Trimming pared 7 bases from V and 6 bases from J, leaving 19 bases between.

CDR3 residues: CASRRQAAQETQYF. As DNA, the CDR3 is TGTGCCAGCAGGCGCCAGGCGGCCCAAGAGACCCAGTACTTC. This chain links TRBV6-5 with TRBJ2-5, with no clear D. Trimming stripped 6 bases from V and 1 base from J, with 12 bases between. CDR1 and CDR2 from the germline V gene are MNHEY and SVGAGI. This CDR3 contains 14 residues.

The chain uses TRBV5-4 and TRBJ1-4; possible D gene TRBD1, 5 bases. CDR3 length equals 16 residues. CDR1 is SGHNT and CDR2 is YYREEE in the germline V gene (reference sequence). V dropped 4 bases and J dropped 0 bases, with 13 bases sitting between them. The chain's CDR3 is CASSIGTDATNEKLFF. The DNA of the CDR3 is TGTGCCAGCAGCATCGGGACCGACGCAACTAATGAAAAACTGTTTTTT.